This TCR beta chain is from a study of blood T cell repertoires in COVID-19. Across the study: Samples taken during acute and convalescent COVID-19 were collected in the United States, Italy and Spain. Nucleic acid was either cDNA or gDNA, and it came from T cells, B-cell-depleted T cells, or PBMCs.

Germline V gives CDR1 LNHNV, CDR2 YYDKDF (reference sequence). CDR3 size: 14 residues. V lost 8 bases and J lost 4; bases outside the gene matches: 5. Authors' methods: Amplification of reference gene primers provided the estimated nucleated cell counts. The table came from immunoSEQ multiplex PCR; TCRdb's copy has only in-frame clones and leaves some out. That table supplies the V and J calls and clone size; D and trimming were determined from the DNA. The sample yields some 66,000 clones, less than 85% seen once. Sequenced sample: peripheral blood. The chain has TRBV15 and TRBJ1-5, with 10 bases lining up with TRBD1. This receptor was taken from a man in his sixties with acute or convalescent COVID-19. The CDR3 coding sequence is TGTGCCACCGCGCCGGGACAGGGGAATCAGCCCCAGCATTTT. Protein sequence: CATAPGQGNQPQHF. The complete variable domain, with remaining parts taken from reference TRBV15 and TRBJ1-5, reads DAMVIQNPRYQVTQFGKPVTLSCSQTLNHNVMYWYQQKSSQAPKLLFHYYDKDFNNEADTPDNFQSRRPNTSFCFLDIRSPGLGDTAMYLCATAPGQGNQPQHFGDGTRLSIL.